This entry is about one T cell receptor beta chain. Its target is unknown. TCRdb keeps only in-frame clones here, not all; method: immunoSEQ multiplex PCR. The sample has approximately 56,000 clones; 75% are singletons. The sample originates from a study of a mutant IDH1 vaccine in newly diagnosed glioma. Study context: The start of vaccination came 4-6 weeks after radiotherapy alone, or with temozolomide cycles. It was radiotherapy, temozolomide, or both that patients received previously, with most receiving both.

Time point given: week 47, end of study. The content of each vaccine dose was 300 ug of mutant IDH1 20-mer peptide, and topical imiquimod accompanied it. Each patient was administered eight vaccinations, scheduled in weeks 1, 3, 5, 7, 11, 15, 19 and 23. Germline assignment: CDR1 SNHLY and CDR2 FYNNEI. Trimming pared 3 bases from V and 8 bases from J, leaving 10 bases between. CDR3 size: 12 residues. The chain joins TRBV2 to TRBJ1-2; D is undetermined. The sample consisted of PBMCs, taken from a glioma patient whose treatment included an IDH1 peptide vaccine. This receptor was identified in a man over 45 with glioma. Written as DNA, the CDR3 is TGTGCCAGCAGTGATCGCCCAGGCGGCTACACCTTC. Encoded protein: CASSDRPGGYTF.